These 25 T cell receptor beta chains were sequenced from one sample in a study of TIL therapy for anti-PD-1-resistant metastatic lung cancer. Time point indicated: pre-treatment sample, taken before nivolumab and TIL therapy. The libraries were made with immunoSEQ v3. Produced via immunoSEQ multiplex PCR; TCRdb's table is partial and in-frame only. The sample holds under 65,000 clones, 80% to 90% seen once. Material: blood, obtained at baseline. The receptors shown here come from a person between 25 and 80 years old with non-small cell lung cancer.

This clone has only one observation. The CDR3 DNA is TGCGCCAGCAGCGCGGACAGGGCGGGGAACACCGGGGAGCTGTTTTTT. It translates to CASSADRAGNTGELFF. The chain has TRBV5-1 and TRBJ2-2; TRBD1 aligns across 8 bases. CDR1 and CDR2 from the germline V gene are SGHRS and YFSETQ. V shed 4 bases, J shed 1 base, and the junction held 6 bases outside the gene matches. There are 16 residues in the CDR3.

This clone was seen only once. The chain has TRBV29-1 and TRBJ1-4, with TRBD1 as a possible D gene (5 bases). CDR1 SQVTM and CDR2 ANQGSEA come from the germline V gene. CDR3 length: 14 residues. Trimming left V 7 bases short and J 4 bases short, with 16 bases between. The CDR3 protein is CSALGGGYNEKLFF. CDR3 nucleotides: TGCAGCGCCCTCGGGGGGGGATATAATGAAAAACTGTTTTTT.

The genes are TRBV9 and TRBJ2-1, with D uncertain. Germline V lookup: CDR1 SGDLS, CDR2 YYNGEE. V dropped 4 bases and J dropped 5 bases, with 16 bases sitting between them. CDR3 length: 15 amino acids. In DNA form, the CDR3 reads TGTGCCAGCAGCATCCGGGCCCTGGGGAACAATGAGCAGTTCTTC. Translation: CASSIRALGNNEQFF.

The chain joins TRBV6-2 or TRBV6-3 to TRBJ1-5; TRBD1 aligns across 7 bases. V trimming: 6 bases; J trimming: 5 bases; junction bases outside the gene matches: 7. The CDR3 is made up of 14 amino acids. The germline gives CDR1 MNHEY, CDR2 SVGEGT. CDR3 sequence (DNA): TGTGCCAGCAGCCGGGACAGTATTGATCAGCCCCAGCATTTT. Protein sequence: CASSRDSIDQPQHF.

V usage is TRBV11-2 and J usage is TRBJ2-4, with TRBD2 matching over 13 bases. CDR3 length: 15 residues. Germline V gene data show CDR1 as SGHAT and CDR2 as FQNNGV. Trimming removed 0 bases from V and 14 bases from J; junction bases left unmatched: 7. CDR3 DNA: TGTGCCAGCAGCTTAGATCTACTAGCGGGAGGGCGAGAGTACTTC. This codes for CASSLDLLAGGREYF. Looking up the rest from reference TRBV11-2 and TRBJ2-4 gives the full variable domain: EAGVAQSPRYKIIEKRQSVAFWCNPISGHATLYWYQQILGQGPKLLIQFQNNGVVDDSQLPKDRFSAERLKGVDSTLKIQPAKLEDSAVYLCASSLDLLAGGREYFGAGTRLSVL.

The genes are TRBV27 and TRBJ1-1; TRBD1 is a possible D gene (5 bases). Germline V CDR1 and CDR2: MNHEY, SMNVEV (reference sequence). V lost 2 bases, J lost 5 bases, and 18 bases lay in between. The CDR3 has 16 residues. The CDR3 region has the DNA TGTGCCAGCAGTTTAGGGGCAGATTGGGGCGTTACTGAAGCTTTCTTT. Its protein product is CASSLGADWGVTEAFF.

This clone was counted only a few times. The chain recombines TRBV29-1 with TRBJ1-1, with unresolved D. The length of the CDR3 is 13 residues. V was pared by 4 bases and J by 0 bases, with 9 bases between. Germline assignment: CDR1 SQVTM and CDR2 ANQGSEA. The CDR3 is CSVVGSLNTEAFF. The DNA for the CDR3 is TGCAGCGTTGTTGGCAGTTTGAACACTGAAGCTTTCTTT. Filled out from reference TRBV29-1 and TRBJ1-1, the complete variable domain reads SAVISQKPSRDICQRGTSLTIQCQVDSQVTMMFWYRQQPGQSLTLIATANQGSEATYESGFVIDKFPISRPNLTFSTLTVSNMSPEDSSIYLCSVVGSLNTEAFFGQGTRLTVV.

The gene calls are TRBV9 and TRBJ1-5; the D gene is possibly TRBD1 (5 bases). V gave up 2 bases and J gave up 2 bases, with 11 bases separating them. Germline CDR1 and CDR2: SGDLS and YYNGEE. The CDR3 is made up of 15 amino acids. CDR3 amino acids: CASSVGGGRNQPQHF. The CDR3 bases are TGTGCCAGCAGCGTCGGGGGTGGTCGCAATCAGCCCCAGCATTTT.

V and J are TRBV7-9 and TRBJ2-7; TRBD1 agrees at 8 bases. V was clipped by 2 bases and J by 3 bases; unmatched bases: 9. CDR1 and CDR2 from the germline V gene are SEHNR and FQNEAQ (reference sequence). The CDR3 loop spans 16 amino acids. This CDR3 reads CASSLSLTGVSYEQYF. The DNA of the CDR3 is TGTGCCAGCAGCTTATCGCTGACAGGGGTCAGCTACGAGCAGTACTTC.

The V gene is TRBV6-5, the J gene TRBJ2-1, with 8 bases fitting TRBD2. The CDR3 runs to 14 residues. With V trimmed by 5 bases and J by 9 bases, 9 bases remained unmatched. CDR1 is MNHEY, CDR2 SVGAGI, per germline. CDR3 nucleotide sequence: TGTGCCAGCAGTAGCCCGGGGGGGGTGGCTGAGCAGTTCTTC. It translates to CASSSPGGVAEQFF.

The rearrangement uses TRBV5-4 and TRBJ2-3; 10 bases map to TRBD1. CDR1 SGHNT and CDR2 YYREEE come from the germline V gene (reference sequence). CDR3 length equals 13 residues. V lost 1 base and J lost 13; bases outside the gene matches: 6. The DNA for the CDR3 is TGTGCCAGCAGCTTGAGGGGGACAGGGGTGGAGTATTTT. This translates into CASSLRGTGVEYF.

This chain links TRBV5-4 with TRBJ1-4, with 7 nucleotides matching TRBD1. CDR3 length equals 14 residues. The junction had 4 bases not matched to a gene; V was cut back by 6 bases and J by 2 bases. Germline V lookup: CDR1 SGHNT, CDR2 YYREEE (reference sequence). As DNA, the CDR3 is TGTGCCAGCACCGTGACAGGGACTAATGAAAAACTGTTTTTT. Translating it yields CASTVTGTNEKLFF.

To note about this clone: In the same sample, other DNA sequences code for this CDR3. The chain uses TRBV3-1 (or the pseudogene TRBV3-2) and TRBJ2-7; D gene uncertain. The CDR3 is made up of 11 amino acids. Germline V gene lookup returns CDR1 LGHDT and CDR2 YNNKEL (reference sequence). V dropped 5 bases and J dropped 1 base, with 3 bases sitting between them. DNA for the CDR3: TGTGCCAGCAGCAGATCCTACGAGCAGTACTTC. Amino acids: CASSRSYEQYF.

The V gene is TRBV6-5, the J gene TRBJ1-1; TRBD1 might be the D (5 bases). The V end lost 2 bases, the J end lost 0 bases, and 13 bases lay between the germline ends. CDR3 size: 16 residues. The germline V gene encodes CDR1 MNHEY and CDR2 SVGAGI. Written as DNA, the CDR3 is TGTGCCAGCAGTTACGGGGGAACGAGGCTGAACACTGAAGCTTTCTTT. Protein product: CASSYGGTRLNTEAFF.

Notes on this clone: This CDR3 is also generated by other DNA sequences in the sample. The V call is TRBV11-2, the J call TRBJ1-4, with D unclear. The CDR3 has 15 amino acids. Germline CDR1 is SGHAT and CDR2 is FQNNGV. V lost 2 bases and J lost 3, with 10 bases in between. CDR3 protein: CASSLKRAPNEKLFF. The CDR3 DNA sequence: TGTGCCAGCAGCTTAAAGAGGGCCCCTAATGAAAAACTGTTTTTT.

The chain recombines TRBV5-1 with TRBJ1-1; D is undetermined. Germline loops: CDR1 SGHRS, CDR2 YFSETQ. The CDR3 totals 13 residues. The V end was cut by 0 bases, the J end by 6 bases, with 9 bases between. CDR3 region: CASSLVVAAEAFF. CDR3 bases: TGCGCCAGCAGCTTGGTGGTAGCCGCTGAAGCTTTCTTT. Based on the CDR3 plus reference TRBV5-1 and TRBJ1-1, the full variable domain is KAGVTQTPRYLIKTRGQQVTLSCSPISGHRSVSWYQQTPGQGLQFLFEYFSETQRNKGNFPGRFSGRQFSNSRSEMNVSTLELGDSALYLCASSLVVAAEAFFGQGTRLTVV.

The chain has TRBV5-4 and TRBJ2-3, with D perhaps matching TRBD1 (6 bases). There are 15 residues in the CDR3. Germline V gives CDR1 SGHNT, CDR2 YYREEE (reference sequence). Trimming pared 1 base from V and 6 bases from J, leaving 15 bases between. Here the CDR3 reads CASSLKQGRVDTQYF. DNA for the CDR3: TGTGCCAGCAGCTTGAAACAGGGTCGAGTGGATACGCAGTATTTT.

The J gene is TRBJ2-2, the V gene TRBV11-2; D call uncertain. Germline loops: CDR1 SGHAT, CDR2 FQNNGV. Trimming removed 5 bases from V and 3 bases from J, with 22 bases in between. This CDR3 region has 18 residues. The DNA of the CDR3 is TGTGCCAGCAGCATACCGTCGTATAAACGCACCGACACCGGGGAGCTGTTTTTT. Protein product: CASSIPSYKRTDTGELFF.

J is TRBJ2-2 and V is TRBV7-6; D tentatively fits TRBD1 or TRBD2 (5 bases each). The CDR3 has 15 amino acids. The V gene's germline CDR1 is SGHVS and CDR2 FNYEAQ. Trimming cost V 5 bases and J 6 bases, with 16 bases left between them. The CDR3 DNA sequence: TGTGCCAGCAGCCCTTCCTTACAGGAGGCCGGGGAGCTGTTTTTT. Protein product: CASSPSLQEAGELFF.

The chain combines TRBV6-2 or TRBV6-3 with TRBJ1-2; D not certain. The CDR3 is 12 residues long. CDR1 is MNHEY, CDR2 SVGEGT, per germline. The germline V and J ends were trimmed by 5 bases and 4 bases, with 8 bases remaining between them. The CDR3 protein is CASSPEGYGYTF. The DNA for the CDR3 is TGTGCCAGCAGTCCGGAGGGCTATGGCTACACCTTC.

This clone was counted a single time. The V and J genes are TRBV5-6 and TRBJ1-2; D ambiguous. With 2 bases removed from V and 0 bases from J, the gap between germline ends came to 11 bases. CDR1 and CDR2 from the germline V gene are SGHDT and YYEEEE. There are 15 residues in the CDR3. The CDR3 DNA follows: TGTGCCAGCAGCTTAACTCCACGGACTAACTATGGCTACACCTTC. Its protein product is CASSLTPRTNYGYTF.

This clone appeared a few times. This chain connects TRBV30 to TRBJ1-2; D is uncertain. Germline V CDR1 and CDR2: GTSNPN, SVGIG (reference sequence). The CDR3 contains 11 residues. V was cut by 3 bases and J by 2 bases, with 4 bases left in between. CDR3 loop: CAWSHNYGYTF. In DNA, the CDR3 is TGTGCCTGGAGCCACAACTATGGCTACACCTTC.

This clone was seen once. The chain combines TRBV7-2 with TRBJ2-5; D gene uncertain. The germline V and J ends were trimmed by 5 bases and 1 base, with 8 bases remaining between them. CDR3 size: 13 residues. In germline, CDR1 is SGHTA, CDR2 FQGNSA. CDR3 residues: CASSPPGQETQYF. CDR3 nucleotides: TGTGCCAGCAGCCCCCCAGGCCAAGAGACCCAGTACTTC.

The V call is TRBV9, the J call TRBJ2-5; 8 bases are shared with TRBD1. Germline V gene lookup returns CDR1 SGDLS and CDR2 YYNGEE. The ends lost 3 bases at V and 2 bases at J; junction bases unmatched: 9. The CDR3 is made up of 16 amino acids. The CDR3 sequence is CASSERTGLIQETQYF. The CDR3 DNA is TGTGCCAGCAGCGAGAGGACAGGGCTAATACAAGAGACCCAGTACTTC.

This chain connects TRBV7-2 to TRBJ1-5; D is uncertain. The CDR3 runs 14 residues. Germline CDR1 SGHTA, CDR2 FQGNSA. Trimming cost V 5 bases and J 0 bases, with 8 bases left between them. CDR3: CASSAGISNQPQHF. The CDR3 coding sequence is TGTGCCAGCAGCGCGGGGATTAGCAATCAGCCCCAGCATTTT.